The rows below give T cell receptor beta chains drawn from one sample of a study of cytomegalovirus exposure and HLA in healthy donors. Profiling relied on immunoSEQ multiplex PCR, and the TCRdb table lists in-frame clones only, not all of them. This sample carries fewer than 120,000 clones, around three quarters of them seen once, and the ten largest clones take around 1.3%. Specimen: PBMCs. These receptor sequences come from a young woman in good health and CMV-seronegative. Both conserved end residues are part of each CDR3. The D gene is left open where the match is weak. Not all rows give a size; the values are once, few, many and, for expanded clones, a class.

j_call	clone_size	d_call	v_call	cdr3_aa	cdr3_nt
TRBJ2-2	-	-	TRBV7-9	CASSLEVGHGELFF	TGTGCCAGCAGCTTAGAAGTAGGACACGGGGAGCTGTTTTTT
TRBJ2-1	-	-	TRBV4-3	CASSQDYRGSYNEQFF	TGCGCCAGCAGCCAAGATTACCGGGGCTCCTACAATGAGCAGTTCTTC
TRBJ1-2	-	-	TRBV7-9	CASSPLRSLNYGYTF	TGTGCCAGCAGCCCCCTGCGATCTCTCAACTATGGCTACACCTTC
TRBJ2-7	-	TRBD2	TRBV9	CASSVDMGGDEQYF	TGTGCCAGCAGCGTAGATATGGGGGGGGACGAGCAGTACTTC
TRBJ2-7	-	-	TRBV6-5	CASSPQRWGTQYF	TGTGCCAGCAGTCCCCAGAGGTGGGGCACACAGTACTTC
TRBJ2-3	once	-	TRBV28	CASSYVRLPRGDTQYF	TGTGCCAGCAGTTATGTCCGCCTACCTCGTGGAGATACGCAGTATTTT
TRBJ2-7	few	TRBD1	TRBV4-2	CASSPYGTGGSYEQYF	TGTGCCAGCAGCCCCTATGGGACAGGCGGGTCCTACGAGCAGTACTTC
TRBJ2-7	-	TRBD2	TRBV28	CASSLGGGSFYEQYF	TGTGCCAGCAGTTTAGGTGGCGGGAGTTTCTACGAGCAGTACTTC
TRBJ1-1	-	-	TRBV5-4	CASSFRDWEDVNTEAFF	TGTGCCAGCAGCTTCAGGGACTGGGAGGACGTGAACACTGAAGCTTTCTTT
TRBJ2-7	-	TRBD1	TRBV6-5	CASSPGQGAYEQYF	TGTGCCAGCAGCCCGGGACAGGGGGCCTACGAGCAGTACTTC
TRBJ2-5	-	-	TRBV10-3	CAISESIAAETQYF	TGTGCCATCAGTGAGTCGATAGCCGCGGAGACCCAGTACTTC